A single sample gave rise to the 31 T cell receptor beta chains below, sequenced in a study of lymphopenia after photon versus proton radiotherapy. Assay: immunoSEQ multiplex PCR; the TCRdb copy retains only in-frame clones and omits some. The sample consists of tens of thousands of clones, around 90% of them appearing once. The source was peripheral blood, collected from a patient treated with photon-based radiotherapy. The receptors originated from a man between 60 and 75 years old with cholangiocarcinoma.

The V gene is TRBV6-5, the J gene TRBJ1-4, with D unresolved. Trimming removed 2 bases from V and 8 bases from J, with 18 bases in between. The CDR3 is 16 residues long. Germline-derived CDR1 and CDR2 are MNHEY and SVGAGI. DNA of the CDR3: TGTGCCAGCAGTTACCGTCCTCTACACGAAGTCGAAAAACTGTTTTTT. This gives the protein CASSYRPLHEVEKLFF.

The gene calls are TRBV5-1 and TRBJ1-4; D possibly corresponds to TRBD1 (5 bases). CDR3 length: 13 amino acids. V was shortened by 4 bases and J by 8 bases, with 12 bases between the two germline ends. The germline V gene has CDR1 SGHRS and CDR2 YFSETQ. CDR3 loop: CASSLGTGEKLFF. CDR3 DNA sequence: TGCGCCAGCAGCCTCGGGACGGGAGAAAAACTGTTTTTT.

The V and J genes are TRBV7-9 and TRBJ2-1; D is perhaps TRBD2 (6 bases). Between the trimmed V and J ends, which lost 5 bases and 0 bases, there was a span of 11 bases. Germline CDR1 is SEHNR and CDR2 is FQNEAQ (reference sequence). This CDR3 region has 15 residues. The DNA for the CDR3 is TGTGCCAGCAGCCGCGGGGAGAGCTCCTACAATGAGCAGTTCTTC. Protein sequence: CASSRGESSYNEQFF.

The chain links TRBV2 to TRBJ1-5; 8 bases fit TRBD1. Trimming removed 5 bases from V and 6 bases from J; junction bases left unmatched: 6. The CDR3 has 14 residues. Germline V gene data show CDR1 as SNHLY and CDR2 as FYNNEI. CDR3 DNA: TGTGCCAGCAGTAAAGAGGACAGGGTTCAGCCCCAGCATTTT. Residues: CASSKEDRVQPQHF.

The CDR3 sequence: CTSSHRNTGELFF. CDR3 nucleotides: TGCACCAGCAGCCATCGGAACACCGGGGAGCTGTTTTTT. The chain links TRBV1 to TRBJ2-2; TRBD2, the table's D call, was not compared with the DNA. TRBV1 corresponds to a pseudogene. The CDR3 runs to 13 residues.

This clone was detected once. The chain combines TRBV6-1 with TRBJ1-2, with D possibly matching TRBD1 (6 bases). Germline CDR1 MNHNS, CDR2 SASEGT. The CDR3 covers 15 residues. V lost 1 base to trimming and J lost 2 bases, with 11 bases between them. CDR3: CASSEEGGVNYGYTF. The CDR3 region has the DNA TGTGCCAGCAGTGAAGAAGGGGGTGTAAACTATGGCTACACCTTC.

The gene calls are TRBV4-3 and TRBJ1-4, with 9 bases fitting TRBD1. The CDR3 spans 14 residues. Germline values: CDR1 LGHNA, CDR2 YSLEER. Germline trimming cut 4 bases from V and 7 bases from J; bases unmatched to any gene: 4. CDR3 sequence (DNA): TGCGCCAGCAGCCCGGGACAGGGTGCTGAAAAACTGTTTTTT. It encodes CASSPGQGAEKLFF.

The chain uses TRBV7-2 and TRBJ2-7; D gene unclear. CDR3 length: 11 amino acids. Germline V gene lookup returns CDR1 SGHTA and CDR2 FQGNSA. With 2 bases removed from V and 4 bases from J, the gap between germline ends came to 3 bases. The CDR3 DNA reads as TGTGCCAGCAGCTTACTTTACGAGCAGTACTTC. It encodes CASSLLYEQYF.

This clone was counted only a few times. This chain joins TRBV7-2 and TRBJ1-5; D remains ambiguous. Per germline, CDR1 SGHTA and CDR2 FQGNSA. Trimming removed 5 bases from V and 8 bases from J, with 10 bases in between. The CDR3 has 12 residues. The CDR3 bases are TGTGCCAGCAGCCTGGTTAGGGAGCCCCAGCATTTT. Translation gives CASSLVREPQHF.

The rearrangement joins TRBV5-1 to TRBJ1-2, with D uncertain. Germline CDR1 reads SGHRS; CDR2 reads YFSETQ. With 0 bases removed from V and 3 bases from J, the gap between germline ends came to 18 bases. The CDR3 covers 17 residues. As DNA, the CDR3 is TGCGCCAGCAGCTTGGCCTTTGGCCCCCGAGGTGACTATGGCTACACCTTC. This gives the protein CASSLAFGPRGDYGYTF.

CDR3 in amino acids: CASSLVVGDPSEAFF. Here the CDR3 DNA reads TGTGCCAGCAGCTTAGTAGTCGGGGACCCGTCTGAAGCTTTCTTT. The rearrangement uses TRBV7-2 and TRBJ1-1; D might be TRBD1 (5 bases). The germline CDR1 and CDR2 sequences are SGHTA and FQGNSA. V was cut by 1 base and J by 6 bases, with 15 bases left in between. The CDR3 covers 15 residues. Full variable domain (missing parts from reference TRBV7-2 and TRBJ1-1): GAGVSQSPSNKVTEKGKDVELRCDPISGHTALYWYRQSLGQGLEFLIYFQGNSAPDKSGLPSDRFSAERTGGSVSTLTIQRTQQEDSAVYLCASSLVVGDPSEAFFGQGTRLTVV.

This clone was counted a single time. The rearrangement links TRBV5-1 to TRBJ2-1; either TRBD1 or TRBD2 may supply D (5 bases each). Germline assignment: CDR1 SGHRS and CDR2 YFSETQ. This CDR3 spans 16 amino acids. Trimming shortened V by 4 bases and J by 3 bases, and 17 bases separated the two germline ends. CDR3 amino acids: CASSVGPGSNYNEQFF. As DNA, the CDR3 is TGCGCCAGCAGCGTGGGACCCGGAAGCAACTACAATGAGCAGTTCTTC.

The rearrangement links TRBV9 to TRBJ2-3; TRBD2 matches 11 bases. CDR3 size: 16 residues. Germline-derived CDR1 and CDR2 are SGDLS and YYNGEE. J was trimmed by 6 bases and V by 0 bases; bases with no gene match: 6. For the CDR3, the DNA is TGTGCCAGCAGCGTAGGGCTAGCGGGAGGTTCTGATACGCAGTATTTT. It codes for CASSVGLAGGSDTQYF.

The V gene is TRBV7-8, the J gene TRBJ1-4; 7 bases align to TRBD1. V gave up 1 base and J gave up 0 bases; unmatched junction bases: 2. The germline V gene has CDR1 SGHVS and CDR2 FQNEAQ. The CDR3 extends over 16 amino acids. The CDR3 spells CASSLGGTATNEKLFF. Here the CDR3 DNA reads TGTGCCAGCAGCTTAGGGGGGACAGCAACTAATGAAAAACTGTTTTTT.

This chain's CDR3 is CASSIFQGSSYNEQFF. As DNA, the CDR3 is TGTGCCAGTAGTATCTTTCAAGGAAGCTCCTACAATGAGCAGTTCTTC. This chain joins TRBV19 and TRBJ2-1; D remains ambiguous. This CDR3 comprises 16 residues. CDR1 and CDR2 (germline): LNHDA, SQIVND (reference sequence). V lost 3 bases and J lost 0, with 12 bases in between.

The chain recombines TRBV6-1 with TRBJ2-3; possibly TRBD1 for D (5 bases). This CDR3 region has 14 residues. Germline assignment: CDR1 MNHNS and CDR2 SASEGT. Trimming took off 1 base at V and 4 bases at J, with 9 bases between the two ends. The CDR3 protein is CASSEGAGPDTQYF. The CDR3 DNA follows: TGTGCCAGCAGTGAAGGAGCAGGGCCAGATACGCAGTATTTT.

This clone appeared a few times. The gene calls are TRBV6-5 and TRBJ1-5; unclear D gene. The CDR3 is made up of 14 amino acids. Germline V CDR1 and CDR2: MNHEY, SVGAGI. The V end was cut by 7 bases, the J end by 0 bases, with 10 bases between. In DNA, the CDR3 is TGTGCCAGCAAATTCTGGCCTAGCAATCAGCCCCAGCATTTT. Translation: CASKFWPSNQPQHF.

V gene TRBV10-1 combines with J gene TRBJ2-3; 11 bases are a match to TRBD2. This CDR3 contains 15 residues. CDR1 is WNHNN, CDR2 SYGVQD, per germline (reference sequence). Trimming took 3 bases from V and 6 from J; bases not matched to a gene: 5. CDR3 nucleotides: TGCGCCAGCAGTGAAGGGACTAGCGGAAGGGATACGCAGTATTTT. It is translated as CASSEGTSGRDTQYF.

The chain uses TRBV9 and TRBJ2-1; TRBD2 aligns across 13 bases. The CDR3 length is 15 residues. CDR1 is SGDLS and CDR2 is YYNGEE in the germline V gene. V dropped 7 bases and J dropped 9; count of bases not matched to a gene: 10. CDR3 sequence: CASGIGTSGTGEQFF. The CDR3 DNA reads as TGTGCCAGCGGTATTGGGACTAGCGGGACCGGTGAGCAGTTCTTC.

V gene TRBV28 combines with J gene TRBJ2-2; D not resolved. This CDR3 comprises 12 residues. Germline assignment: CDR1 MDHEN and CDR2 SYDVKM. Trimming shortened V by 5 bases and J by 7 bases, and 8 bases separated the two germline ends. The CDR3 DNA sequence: TGTGCCAGCAGTCCCCCCAACGGGGAGCTGTTTTTT. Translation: CASSPPNGELFF.

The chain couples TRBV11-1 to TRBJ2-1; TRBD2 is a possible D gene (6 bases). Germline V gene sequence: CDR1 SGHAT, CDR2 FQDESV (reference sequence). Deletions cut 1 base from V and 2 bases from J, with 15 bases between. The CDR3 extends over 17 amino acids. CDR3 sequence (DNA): TGTGCCAGCAGCTTAGGCTTGTCGGGAGATACCTACAATGAGCAGTTCTTC. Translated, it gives CASSLGLSGDTYNEQFF.

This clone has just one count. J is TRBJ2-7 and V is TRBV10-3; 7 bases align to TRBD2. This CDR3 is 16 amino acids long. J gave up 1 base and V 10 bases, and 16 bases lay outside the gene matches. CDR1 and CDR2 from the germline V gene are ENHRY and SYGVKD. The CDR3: CATTWGRAGESYEQYF. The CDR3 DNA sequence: TGTGCCACAACCTGGGGTCGGGCGGGGGAGTCCTACGAGCAGTACTTC.

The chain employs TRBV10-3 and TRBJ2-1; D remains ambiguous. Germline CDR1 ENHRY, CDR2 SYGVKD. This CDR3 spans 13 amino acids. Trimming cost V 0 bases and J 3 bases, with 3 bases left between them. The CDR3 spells CAISESLYNEQFF. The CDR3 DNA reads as TGTGCCATCAGTGAGTCGCTCTACAATGAGCAGTTCTTC.

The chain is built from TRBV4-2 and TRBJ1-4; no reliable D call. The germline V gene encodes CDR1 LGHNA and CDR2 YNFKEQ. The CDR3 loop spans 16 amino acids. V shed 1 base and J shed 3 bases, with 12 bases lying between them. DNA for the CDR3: TGTGCCAGCAGCCAAGTACAAGGAAACGCTAATGAAAAACTGTTTTTT. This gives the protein CASSQVQGNANEKLFF.

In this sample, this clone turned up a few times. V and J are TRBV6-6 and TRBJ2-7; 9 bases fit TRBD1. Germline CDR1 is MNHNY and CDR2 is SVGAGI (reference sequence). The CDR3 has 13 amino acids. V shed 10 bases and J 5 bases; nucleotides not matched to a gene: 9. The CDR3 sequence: CATLGTGSHEQYF. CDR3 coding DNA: TGTGCCACCCTCGGGACAGGGAGCCACGAGCAGTACTTC.

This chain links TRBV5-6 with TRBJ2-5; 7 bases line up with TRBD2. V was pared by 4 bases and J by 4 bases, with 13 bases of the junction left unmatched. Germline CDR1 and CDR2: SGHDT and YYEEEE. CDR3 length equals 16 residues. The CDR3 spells CASSLPGGGSGETQYF. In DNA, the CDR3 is TGTGCCAGCAGCCTCCCGGGGGGAGGGTCCGGAGAGACCCAGTACTTC.

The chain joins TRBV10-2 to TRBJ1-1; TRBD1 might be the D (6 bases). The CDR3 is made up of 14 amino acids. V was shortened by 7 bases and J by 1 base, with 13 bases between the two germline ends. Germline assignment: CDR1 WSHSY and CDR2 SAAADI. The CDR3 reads CASTPTGENTEAFF. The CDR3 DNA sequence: TGCGCCAGCACCCCGACAGGAGAGAACACTGAAGCTTTCTTT.

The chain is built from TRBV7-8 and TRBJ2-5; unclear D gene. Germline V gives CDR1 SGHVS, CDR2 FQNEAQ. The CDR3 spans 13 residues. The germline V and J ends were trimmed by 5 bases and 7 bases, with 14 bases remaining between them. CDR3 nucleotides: TGTGCCAGCAGCCCCCGAACTTGGGGGACCCAGTACTTC. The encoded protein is CASSPRTWGTQYF.

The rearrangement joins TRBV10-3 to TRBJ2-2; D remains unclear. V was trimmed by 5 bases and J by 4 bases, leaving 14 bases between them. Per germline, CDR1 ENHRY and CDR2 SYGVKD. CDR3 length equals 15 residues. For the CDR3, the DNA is TGTGCCATCAGTTCTGGGGTCGACGTCACCGGGGAGCTGTTTTTT. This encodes CAISSGVDVTGELFF.

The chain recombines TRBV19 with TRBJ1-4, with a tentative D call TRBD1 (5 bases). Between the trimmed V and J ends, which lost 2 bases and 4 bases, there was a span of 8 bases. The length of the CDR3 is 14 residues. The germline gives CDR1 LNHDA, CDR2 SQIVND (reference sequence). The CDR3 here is CASSIWQGNEKLFF. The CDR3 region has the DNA TGTGCCAGTAGTATATGGCAGGGTAATGAAAAACTGTTTTTT. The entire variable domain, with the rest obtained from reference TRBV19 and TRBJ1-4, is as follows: DGGITQSPKYLFRKEGQNVTLSCEQNLNHDAMYWYRQDPGQGLRLIYYSQIVNDFQKGDIAEGYSVSREKKESFPLTVTSAQKNPTAFYLCASSIWQGNEKLFFGSGTQLSVL.

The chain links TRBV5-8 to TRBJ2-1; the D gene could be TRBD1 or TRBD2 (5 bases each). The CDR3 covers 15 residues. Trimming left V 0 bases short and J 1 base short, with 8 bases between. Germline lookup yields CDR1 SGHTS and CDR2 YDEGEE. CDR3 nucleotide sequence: TGTGCCAGCAGCTTGGGGGACGCGTCCTACAATGAGCAGTTCTTC. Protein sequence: CASSLGDASYNEQFF.